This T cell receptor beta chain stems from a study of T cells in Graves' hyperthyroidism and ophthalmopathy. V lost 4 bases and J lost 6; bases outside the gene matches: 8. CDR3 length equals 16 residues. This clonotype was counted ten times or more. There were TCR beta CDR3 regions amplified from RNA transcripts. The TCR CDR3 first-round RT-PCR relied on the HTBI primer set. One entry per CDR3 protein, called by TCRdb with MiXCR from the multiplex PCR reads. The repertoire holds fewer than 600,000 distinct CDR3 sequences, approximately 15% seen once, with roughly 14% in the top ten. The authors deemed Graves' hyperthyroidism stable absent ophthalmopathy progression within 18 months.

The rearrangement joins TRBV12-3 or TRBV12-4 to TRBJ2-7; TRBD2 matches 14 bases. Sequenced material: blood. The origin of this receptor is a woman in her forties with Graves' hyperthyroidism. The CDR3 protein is CASSSVPGTSGGEQYF. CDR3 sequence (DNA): TGTGCCAGCAGTTCCGTACCCGGGACTAGCGGGGGCGAGCAGTACTTC.